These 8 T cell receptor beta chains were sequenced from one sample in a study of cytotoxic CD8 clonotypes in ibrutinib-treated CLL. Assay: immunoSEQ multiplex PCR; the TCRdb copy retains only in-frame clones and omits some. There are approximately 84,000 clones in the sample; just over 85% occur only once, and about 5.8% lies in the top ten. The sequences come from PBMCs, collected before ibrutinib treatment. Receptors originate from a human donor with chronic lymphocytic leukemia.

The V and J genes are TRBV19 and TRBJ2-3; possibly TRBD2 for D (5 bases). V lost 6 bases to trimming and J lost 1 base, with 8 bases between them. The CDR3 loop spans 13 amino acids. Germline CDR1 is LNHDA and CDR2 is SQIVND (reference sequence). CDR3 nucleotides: TGTGCCAGTAGGAGCGGAGGCACAGATACGCAGTATTTT. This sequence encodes CASRSGGTDTQYF.

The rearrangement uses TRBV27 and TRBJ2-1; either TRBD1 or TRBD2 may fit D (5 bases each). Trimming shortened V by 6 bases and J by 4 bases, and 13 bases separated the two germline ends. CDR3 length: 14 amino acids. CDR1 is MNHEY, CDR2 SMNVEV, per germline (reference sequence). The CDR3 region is CASSLGGGYNEQFF. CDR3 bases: TGTGCCAGCAGCTTAGGTGGGGGATACAATGAGCAGTTCTTC.

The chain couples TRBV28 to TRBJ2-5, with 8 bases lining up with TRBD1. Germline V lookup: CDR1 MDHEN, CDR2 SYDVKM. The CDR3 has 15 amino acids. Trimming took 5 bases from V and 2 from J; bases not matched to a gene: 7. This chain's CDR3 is CASSTRQGPQETQYF. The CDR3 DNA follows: TGTGCCAGCAGTACCAGACAGGGGCCTCAAGAGACCCAGTACTTC.

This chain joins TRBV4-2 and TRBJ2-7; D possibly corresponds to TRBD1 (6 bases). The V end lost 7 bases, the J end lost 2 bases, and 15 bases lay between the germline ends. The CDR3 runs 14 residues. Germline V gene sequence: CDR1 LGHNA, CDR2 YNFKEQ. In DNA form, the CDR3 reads TGTGCCAGCACCTCATCCAGGGGTACCTACGAGCAGTACTTC. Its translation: CASTSSRGTYEQYF.

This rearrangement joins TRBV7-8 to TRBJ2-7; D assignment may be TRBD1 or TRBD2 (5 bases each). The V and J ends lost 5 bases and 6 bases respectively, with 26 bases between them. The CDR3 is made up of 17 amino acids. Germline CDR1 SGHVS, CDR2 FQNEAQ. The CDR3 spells CASSPPLRGPLSREQYF. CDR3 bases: TGTGCCAGCAGCCCTCCTTTGAGGGGCCCTTTATCTCGCGAGCAGTACTTC.

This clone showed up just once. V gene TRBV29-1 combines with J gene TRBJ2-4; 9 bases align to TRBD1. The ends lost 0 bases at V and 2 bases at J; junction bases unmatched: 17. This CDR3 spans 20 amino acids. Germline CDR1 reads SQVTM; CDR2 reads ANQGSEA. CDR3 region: CSVEDPQGSRGQGTKNIQYF. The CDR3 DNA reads TGCAGCGTTGAAGATCCTCAGGGGAGTAGGGGACAGGGAACCAAAAACATTCAGTACTTC.

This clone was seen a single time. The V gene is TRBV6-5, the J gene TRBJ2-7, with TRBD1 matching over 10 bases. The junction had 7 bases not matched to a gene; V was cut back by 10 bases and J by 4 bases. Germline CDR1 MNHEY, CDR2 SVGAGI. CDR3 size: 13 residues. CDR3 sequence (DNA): TGTGCCACCCGGACAGGGGGGGAGTACGAGCAGTACTTC. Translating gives CATRTGGEYEQYF.

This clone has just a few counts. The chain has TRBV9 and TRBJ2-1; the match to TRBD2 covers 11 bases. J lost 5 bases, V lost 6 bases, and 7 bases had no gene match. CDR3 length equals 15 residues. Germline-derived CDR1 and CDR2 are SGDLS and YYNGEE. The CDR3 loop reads CASNPLAGDHNEQFF. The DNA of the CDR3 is TGTGCCAGCAATCCACTAGCGGGAGATCACAATGAGCAGTTCTTC.